A single sample is the source of the 8 T cell receptor beta chains below, sequenced in a study of cytomegalovirus exposure and HLA in healthy donors. PCR involved 60 Vbeta and 13 Jbeta primers. Method: immunoSEQ multiplex PCR; TCRdb's copy keeps in-frame clones and lacks some. The sample consists of around 170,000 clones, 71% of them appearing once. The sequenced material came from PBMCs. These receptor sequences come from a girl aged 10 to 17 in good health and CMV-seronegative.

This clone came up once. This sequence joins TRBV7-3 and TRBJ2-1, with TRBD2 matching 15 bases. J lost 12 bases, V lost 5 bases, and 5 bases had no gene match. Germline V gene data show CDR1 as SGHTA and CDR2 as FQGTGA. This CDR3 contains 14 residues. Here the CDR3 reads CASSLRTSGGVQFF. In DNA form, the CDR3 reads TGTGCCAGCAGCCTGAGGACTAGCGGGGGGGTGCAGTTCTTC.

The chain combines TRBV19 with TRBJ1-6; D might be TRBD1 (6 bases). The germline CDR1 and CDR2 sequences are LNHDA and SQIVND (reference sequence). The V end lost 7 bases, the J end lost 9 bases, and 10 bases lay between the germline ends. The length of the CDR3 is 12 residues. CDR3 protein: CASTGVLSPLHF. Here the CDR3 DNA reads TGTGCCAGTACAGGGGTTCTTTCACCCCTCCACTTT.

The rearrangement links TRBV19 to TRBJ2-2, with 8 bases that match TRBD2. Trimming took 6 bases from V and 0 from J; bases not matched to a gene: 6. The V gene's germline CDR1 is LNHDA and CDR2 SQIVND (reference sequence). This CDR3 is 16 amino acids long. CDR3 DNA: TGTGCCAGTAGGAACAAAGCGGGGGCGAACACCGGGGAGCTGTTTTTT. Protein sequence: CASRNKAGANTGELFF.

This clone is a singleton in its sample. This rearrangement joins TRBV4-2 to TRBJ2-1, with 7 bases matching TRBD2. Germline V CDR1 and CDR2: LGHNA, YNFKEQ. CDR3 length: 14 residues. V shed 0 bases and J 8 bases; nucleotides not matched to a gene: 4. CDR3 sequence: CASSQDRGVDEQFF. In nucleotides, the CDR3 is TGTGCCAGCAGCCAAGATCGGGGGGTAGATGAGCAGTTCTTC.

Worth noting for this clone: One end of the junction varies from germline; a read error may be responsible. The chain uses TRBV5-1 and TRBJ2-7; 9 nucleotides match TRBD1. Germline CDR1 is SGHRS and CDR2 is YFSETQ. The CDR3 totals 15 residues. The CDR3 protein is CASSLGIRTGVEQYF. CDR3 sequence (DNA): TGCGCCAGCAGTTTGGGTATAAGGACAGGGGTCGAGCAGTACTTC.

The chain carries TRBV9 and TRBJ2-5; 14 bases map to TRBD2. The V gene end was trimmed by 4 bases and the J gene end by 5 bases; junction bases not matched to a gene: 10. Germline V gene data show CDR1 as SGDLS and CDR2 as YYNGEE. The CDR3 has 17 amino acids. CDR3 in amino acids: CASSLGLAGATGETQYF. The CDR3 coding sequence is TGTGCCAGCAGCTTGGGACTAGCGGGGGCGACGGGGGAGACCCAGTACTTC.

The chain couples TRBV15 to TRBJ2-2; possibly TRBD2 for D (7 bases). CDR3 length equals 15 residues. V lost 8 bases and J 4 bases, leaving 17 bases between the germline ends. The germline CDR1 and CDR2 sequences are LNHNV and YYDKDF (reference sequence). CDR3 in amino acids: CATALRGEGTGELFF. CDR3 sequence (DNA): TGTGCCACCGCTTTGAGGGGGGAGGGCACCGGGGAGCTGTTTTTT.

The chain couples TRBV6-1 to TRBJ1-1, with D possibly TRBD1 on 5 matching bases. CDR3 length: 12 residues. Germline values: CDR1 MNHNS, CDR2 SASEGT. The V and J ends lost 4 bases and 6 bases respectively, with 9 bases between them. CDR3 region: CASSAGKPEAFF. The CDR3 DNA is TGTGCCAGCAGTGCAGGGAAGCCTGAAGCTTTCTTT.